This T cell receptor beta chain was sequenced in a study of CD8 T cells in ankylosing spondylitis. Study outcomes and limitations: Roughly eight highly homologous variants made up a TCR beta motif, and this motif appeared characteristic of ankylosing spondylitis blood. The disease-linked clones had a CD8+ phenotype and low blood frequencies. Previous work reported some of these motif variants in the synovial fluid and blood of reactive arthritis.

In this sample, this clonotype turned up many times. Its antigen is undetermined. Germline-derived CDR1 and CDR2 are DFQATT and SNEGSKA (reference sequence). Trimming pared 5 bases from V and 5 bases from J, leaving 15 bases between. This CDR3 is built from 13 residues. It was by quantitative 5'-RACE with molecular barcodes that TCR beta libraries were made. TCRdb redid the calling of the 5' RACE reads with MiXCR, one entry per CDR3 protein. The sample includes about 240,000 distinct CDR3 sequences, approximately 9% seen only once; the top ten take over 6.5%. Sequencing was done on a sample of blood, either unsorted or a sorted T cell fraction (not recorded which). The clonotype originates from a male donor with ankylosing spondylitis or in good health (not recorded which). V and J are TRBV20-1 and TRBJ2-5, with D possibly being TRBD2 (6 bases). The CDR3 protein is CSALTSIIETQYF. DNA of the CDR3: TGCAGTGCTTTGACTAGTATCATCGAGACCCAGTACTTC.